This entry concerns a single T cell receptor beta chain. No antigen is known for it. Different DNA sequences within this sample yield the same CDR3. This sample was taken from a study of cytomegalovirus exposure and HLA in healthy donors. The V end was cut by 0 bases, the J end by 10 bases, with 7 bases between. CDR1 is MNHEY and CDR2 is SMNVEV in the germline V gene (reference sequence). There are 12 residues in the CDR3. General study results and limits: Some V segments, TRBV6-2 and TRBV6-3 among them, were indistinguishable and were therefore excluded. Donors belonging to an Asian-associated ancestry cluster reportedly showed fewer N-insertions in productive TCRs than the roughly 680-donor mean, according to what a later analysis found. Earlier analysis yielded a pattern in which most TCR beta V segments were productive about 90% or about 30% of the time. A later analysis linked about 17,000 TCR beta sequences to HLA alleles at 0.05 false discovery rate.

60 Vbeta and 13 Jbeta primers were used in PCR. Sequenced by immunoSEQ multiplex PCR; TCRdb stores in-frame clones only, minus some. The sample lists 150,000 to 200,000 clones; 65% to 80% were seen once. Sequencing was done on a sample of PBMCs. The TCR sequence derives from a man aged 18 to 30 in good health and CMV-seropositive. The chain has TRBV27 and TRBJ2-1, with a possible D match to TRBD2 (6 bases). The CDR3 bases are TGTGCCAGCAGTTTATCGCGGGACGAGCAGTTCTTC. Translated: CASSLSRDEQFF.